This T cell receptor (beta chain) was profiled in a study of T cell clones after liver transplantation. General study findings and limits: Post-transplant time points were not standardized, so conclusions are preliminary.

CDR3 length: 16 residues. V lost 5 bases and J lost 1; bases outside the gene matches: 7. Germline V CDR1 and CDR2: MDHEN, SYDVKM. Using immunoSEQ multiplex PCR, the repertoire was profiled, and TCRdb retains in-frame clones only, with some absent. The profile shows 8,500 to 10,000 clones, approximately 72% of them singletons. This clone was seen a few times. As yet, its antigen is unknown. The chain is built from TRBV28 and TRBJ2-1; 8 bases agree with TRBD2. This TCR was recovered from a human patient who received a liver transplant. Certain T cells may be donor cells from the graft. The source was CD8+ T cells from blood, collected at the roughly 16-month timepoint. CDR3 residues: CASSLLADTSYNEQFF. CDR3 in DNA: TGTGCCAGCAGTCTACTAGCGGACACGTCCTACAATGAGCAGTTCTTC.